Below, 27 T cell receptor beta chains from the same sample are listed, as sequenced in a study of regulatory T cells in long-lasting Graves disease. Stated time point: newly diagnosed GD, antithyroid drugs for less than 3 months. The TCR library used RNA extracted from PBMCs. Through Arm-PCR of CDR3 regions and iRepertoire HTBI primers, TCR beta libraries were built. TCRdb fed the multiplex PCR reads into MiXCR, producing one record per CDR3 protein. The sample shows under 800,000 distinct CDR3 sequences, 15% to 20% of them seen only once. The sample also formed part of further work on T cells in Graves' hyperthyroidism and ophthalmopathy.

The material sequenced was peripheral blood mononuclear cells (PBMCs), taken at new diagnosis, from a patient treated with antithyroid drugs. The source is a woman aged 30 to 39 with Graves disease.

Written as DNA, the CDR3 is TGCAGTGCCGGGGACAGGGGGGCGAACACTGAAGCTTTCTTT. Amino acids: CSAGDRGANTEAFF. This chain connects TRBV20-1 to TRBJ1-1, with 11 bases fitting TRBD1. Germline CDR1 is DFQATT and CDR2 is SNEGSKA (reference sequence). The CDR3 length is 14 residues. J gave up 1 base and V 6 bases, and 4 bases lay outside the gene matches.

This clonotype was detected a few times. V is TRBV7-9 and J is TRBJ2-3; 8 bases map to TRBD2. Germline V gene data show CDR1 as SEHNR and CDR2 as FQNEAQ (reference sequence). Trimming removed 4 bases from V and 4 bases from J; junction bases left unmatched: 4. CDR3 length: 14 amino acids. CDR3 sequence (DNA): TGTGCCAGCAGCTACGGGACTAGTGCAGATACGCAGTATTTT. It codes for CASSYGTSADTQYF.

This clonotype appeared many times. The rearrangement uses TRBV18 and TRBJ2-5; 8 bases are a match to TRBD1. The length of the CDR3 is 16 residues. V shed 3 bases, J shed 4 bases, and the junction held 10 bases outside the gene matches. CDR1 and CDR2 from the germline V gene are KGHSH and LQKENI. The CDR3 DNA sequence: TGTGCCAGCTCACCTTTAGGCTCGGGGACAGGAGAGACCCAGTACTTC. This sequence encodes CASSPLGSGTGETQYF.

This clonotype appeared many times. The V and J genes are TRBV10-3 and TRBJ1-5; no clear D. CDR1 is ENHRY and CDR2 is SYGVKD in the germline V gene. This CDR3 is built from 13 residues. Trimming shortened V by 4 bases and J by 7 bases, and 11 bases separated the two germline ends. The CDR3 DNA follows: TGTGCCATCAGTGCTACGGGGAACCAGCCCCAGCATTTT. Its protein product is CAISATGNQPQHF.

The V call is TRBV12-3 or TRBV12-4, the J call TRBJ1-5; D is unclear. Trimming stripped 4 bases from V and 5 bases from J, with 15 bases between. This CDR3 spans 15 amino acids. CDR3 residues: CASSSGQIIDQPQHF. CDR3 DNA sequence: TGTGCCAGCAGTTCTGGGCAGATTATCGATCAGCCCCAGCATTTT.

This clonotype has a handful of counts. The V call is TRBV6-2 or TRBV6-3, the J call TRBJ1-4; 9 nucleotides match TRBD1. V shed 11 bases and J 7 bases; nucleotides not matched to a gene: 14. Per the germline V gene, CDR1 is MNHEY and CDR2 is SVGEGT. The CDR3 contains 15 residues. The CDR3: CAVPRDREWSEKLFF. In nucleotides, the CDR3 is TGTGCCGTGCCTAGGGACAGGGAGTGGAGTGAAAAACTGTTTTTT.

This clonotype was seen many times. J is TRBJ2-7 and V is TRBV2; D is unclear. This CDR3 has 13 amino acids. The germline CDR1 and CDR2 sequences are SNHLY and FYNNEI. The ends were cut back, 3 bases at V and 1 base at J, with 7 bases in the middle. The CDR3 bases are TGTGCCAGCAGTGAGGGCCCTTCCTACGAGCAGTACTTC. Translation: CASSEGPSYEQYF. The full variable domain, rest sourced from reference TRBV2 and TRBJ2-7, is EPEVTQTPSHQVTQMGQEVILRCVPISNHLYFYWYRQILGQKVEFLVSFYNNEISEKSEIFDDQFSVERPDGSNFTLKIRSTKLEDSAMYFCASSEGPSYEQYFGPGTRLTVT.

This rearrangement joins TRBV30 to TRBJ1-6; 12 positions agree with TRBD1. V gave up 2 bases and J gave up 9 bases; unmatched junction bases: 2. The CDR3 consists of 14 residues. Looked up from germline, CDR1 is GTSNPN and CDR2 is SVGIG (reference sequence). This chain's CDR3 is CAWSRGQGASPLHF. CDR3 coding DNA: TGTGCCTGGAGTAGGGGACAGGGGGCTTCACCCCTCCACTTT.

With regard to this clonotype: A much more abundant neighbour one base away suggests this may be a read error. The CDR3 loop is CAWAGNSYGYTF. CDR3 DNA sequence: TGTGCCTGGGCGGGGAACAGCTATGGCTACACCTTC. The genes are TRBV30 and TRBJ1-2; no firm D call. This CDR3 is built from 12 residues. Germline-derived CDR1 and CDR2 are GTSNPN and SVGIG (reference sequence). Trimming took off 5 bases at V and 4 bases at J, with 11 bases between the two ends.

This clonotype showed up many times. V is TRBV28 and J is TRBJ2-7; either TRBD1 or TRBD2 may fit D (6 bases each). Germline assignment: CDR1 MDHEN and CDR2 SYDVKM. This CDR3 is 13 amino acids long. The V end was cut by 6 bases, the J end by 7 bases, with 16 bases between. The CDR3 here is CASSSRGAREQYF. In DNA, the CDR3 is TGTGCCAGCAGCTCTAGGGGGGCGCGAGAGCAGTACTTC.

A few counts support this clonotype. V is TRBV19 and J is TRBJ1-2; no firm D call. Germline values: CDR1 LNHDA, CDR2 SQIVND (reference sequence). With 4 bases removed from V and 1 base from J, the gap between germline ends came to 4 bases. The CDR3 is made up of 12 amino acids. In nucleotides, the CDR3 is TGTGCCAGTAGTAACAGTAACTATGGCTACACCTTC. Encoded protein: CASSNSNYGYTF.

This clonotype came up many times. This chain connects TRBV28 to TRBJ1-1; D might be TRBD1 (6 bases). Germline values: CDR1 MDHEN, CDR2 SYDVKM. Trimming cost V 5 bases and J 7 bases, with 14 bases left between them. This CDR3 is built from 13 residues. The CDR3 spells CASSEGGGGEAFF. The CDR3 bases are TGTGCCAGCAGTGAAGGCGGGGGCGGTGAAGCTTTCTTT.

In this sample, this clonotype turned up a few times. The junction departs from the called germline gene at one end, perhaps through a read error. This chain links TRBV12-3 or TRBV12-4 with TRBJ2-1, with unresolved D. The CDR3 has 14 residues. The CDR3 here is CASSRAGAYNERFF. The DNA of the CDR3 is TGTGCCAGCAGCAGAGCAGGTGCCTACAATGAGCGGTTCTTC.

The chain joins TRBV6-1 to TRBJ1-6, with D possibly being TRBD1 (6 bases). Between the trimmed V and J ends, which lost 2 bases and 7 bases, there was a span of 6 bases. Germline CDR1 is MNHNS and CDR2 is SASEGT. This CDR3 contains 13 residues. The DNA for the CDR3 is TGTGCCAGCAGTGAAAGGGGGAATTCACCCCTCCACTTT. Its protein product is CASSERGNSPLHF.

This clonotype was detected many times. This chain uses TRBV6-5 with TRBJ2-7; 9 positions agree with TRBD2. Trimming at V came to 4 bases and at J to 5 bases, leaving 9 bases not matched to a gene. Per germline, CDR1 MNHEY and CDR2 SVGAGI. The CDR3 sequence is 15 residues long. The CDR3 DNA reads as TGTGCCAGCAGTTCCAGCGCGGGAGGGTTCCACGAGCAGTACTTC. It codes for CASSSSAGGFHEQYF.

The chain is built from TRBV28 and TRBJ2-3; the match to TRBD2 covers 12 bases. The V gene's germline CDR1 is MDHEN and CDR2 SYDVKM. With 5 bases clipped from V and 6 bases from J, the junction kept 12 bases outside the gene matches. The CDR3 length is 17 residues. CDR3 residues: CASSVSRGTSGSDTQYF. The CDR3 DNA reads as TGTGCCAGCAGTGTTAGCCGCGGGACTAGCGGGTCGGATACGCAGTATTTT.

This clonotype showed up many times. The chain is built from TRBV28 and TRBJ2-1; the D is unclear. The CDR3 consists of 15 residues. The V end was cut by 6 bases, the J end by 2 bases, with 14 bases between. The germline V gene has CDR1 MDHEN and CDR2 SYDVKM. DNA for the CDR3: TGTGCCAGCAGATCCTTCGGAAAGGCCTACAATGAGCAGTTCTTC. Translation: CASRSFGKAYNEQFF.

At least ten counts were recorded for this clonotype. V usage is TRBV11-3 and J usage is TRBJ2-1, with D possibly being TRBD1 or TRBD2 (5 bases each). Between the trimmed V and J ends, which lost 5 bases and 9 bases, there was a span of 17 bases. Per the germline V gene, CDR1 is SGHNT and CDR2 is YENEEA. There are 14 residues in the CDR3. This CDR3 reads CASSPPGAKSEQFF. In DNA form, the CDR3 reads TGTGCCAGCAGCCCCCCCGGGGCAAAGAGTGAGCAGTTCTTC.

V gene TRBV7-2 combines with J gene TRBJ2-3; 7 bases align to TRBD1. Trimming at V came to 3 bases and at J to 4 bases, leaving 4 bases not matched to a gene. The germline gives CDR1 SGHTA, CDR2 FQGNSA. The CDR3 totals 14 residues. CDR3 amino acids: CASSLTGPPDTQYF. The CDR3 DNA follows: TGTGCCAGCAGCTTGACAGGGCCCCCAGATACGCAGTATTTT.

This clonotype was recorded many times. This chain uses TRBV9 with TRBJ1-1; D remains ambiguous. The germline CDR1 and CDR2 sequences are SGDLS and YYNGEE. The CDR3 has 15 amino acids. Trimming stripped 0 bases from V and 0 bases from J, with 9 bases between. The CDR3, as DNA: TGTGCCAGCAGCGTAGCTCCAAGCCTGAACACTGAAGCTTTCTTT. This sequence encodes CASSVAPSLNTEAFF.

Written as DNA, the CDR3 is TGTGCCAGTAGTACCGACACTATTCGCACCGAACAGCCCCAGCATTTT. Translation gives CASSTDTIRTEQPQHF. The chain has TRBV19 and TRBJ1-5; D not resolved. Germline-derived CDR1 and CDR2 are LNHDA and SQIVND (reference sequence). V lost 4 bases and J lost 7, with 20 bases in between. This CDR3 is 16 amino acids long. The full variable domain, with the rest looked up from reference TRBV19 and TRBJ1-5, is DGGITQSPKYLFRKEGQNVTLSCEQNLNHDAMYWYRQDPGQGLRLIYYSQIVNDFQKGDIAEGYSVSREKKESFPLTVTSAQKNPTAFYLCASSTDTIRTEQPQHFGDGTRLSIL.

The chain couples TRBV30 to TRBJ2-3; tentative D call: TRBD2 (5 bases). V was shortened by 5 bases and J by 4 bases, with 7 bases between the two germline ends. The CDR3 has 11 amino acids. The V gene's germline CDR1 is GTSNPN and CDR2 SVGIG (reference sequence). This CDR3 is CAWAEADTQYF. The CDR3 DNA is TGTGCCTGGGCGGAGGCAGATACGCAGTATTTT. The full variable domain, rest sourced from reference TRBV30 and TRBJ2-3, is SQTIHQWPATLVQPVGSPLSLECTVEGTSNPNLYWYRQAAGRGLQLLFYSVGIGQISSEVPQNLSASRPQDRQFILSSKKLLLSDSGFYLCAWAEADTQYFGPGTRLTVL.

This clonotype has a count of ten or more. V gene TRBV28 combines with J gene TRBJ2-7; 7 bases are shared with TRBD2. With 6 bases clipped from V and 0 bases from J, the junction kept 5 bases outside the gene matches. There are 14 residues in the CDR3. Germline assignment: CDR1 MDHEN and CDR2 SYDVKM. The CDR3 coding sequence is TGTGCCAGCAGAGGTAGCGGGCACTCCTACGAGCAGTACTTC. This codes for CASRGSGHSYEQYF.

This CDR3 is CASSLEIFNTEAFF. CDR3 sequence (DNA): TGTGCCAGCAGCTTAGAAATATTCAACACTGAAGCTTTCTTT. The rearrangement links TRBV7-9 to TRBJ1-1; the D is unclear. The CDR3 covers 14 residues. CDR1 SEHNR and CDR2 FQNEAQ come from the germline V gene (reference sequence). Trimming took 1 base from V and 2 from J, leaving 8 bases between them.

The chain carries TRBV20-1 and TRBJ2-4; 10 bases fit TRBD2. The CDR3 consists of 16 residues. After removal of 6 bases from V and 0 bases from J, the junction contained 8 bases not matched to a gene. Germline assignment: CDR1 DFQATT and CDR2 SNEGSKA (reference sequence). The CDR3 spells CSAPPGLAVAKNIQYF. The CDR3 bases are TGCAGTGCCCCGCCTGGACTAGCGGTAGCCAAAAACATTCAGTACTTC.

This clonotype was recorded at least ten times. CDR3 in DNA: TGTGCCAGCAGTTTGTGGCCCGGGGAGCTGTTTTTT. Translation: CASSLWPGELFF. The chain recombines TRBV28 with TRBJ2-2, with D uncertain. CDR1 is MDHEN, CDR2 SYDVKM, per germline. Deletions cut 3 bases from V and 6 bases from J, with 5 bases between. This CDR3 region has 12 residues.

Many counts were recorded for this clonotype. The rearrangement uses TRBV28 and TRBJ1-5, with no clear D. There are 14 residues in the CDR3. V dropped 3 bases and J dropped 11 bases, with 17 bases sitting between them. Germline V gene data show CDR1 as MDHEN and CDR2 as SYDVKM. This chain's CDR3 is CASSFLGPARSQHF. The CDR3 DNA reads as TGTGCCAGCAGTTTCCTCGGGCCGGCTCGTTCCCAGCATTTT.